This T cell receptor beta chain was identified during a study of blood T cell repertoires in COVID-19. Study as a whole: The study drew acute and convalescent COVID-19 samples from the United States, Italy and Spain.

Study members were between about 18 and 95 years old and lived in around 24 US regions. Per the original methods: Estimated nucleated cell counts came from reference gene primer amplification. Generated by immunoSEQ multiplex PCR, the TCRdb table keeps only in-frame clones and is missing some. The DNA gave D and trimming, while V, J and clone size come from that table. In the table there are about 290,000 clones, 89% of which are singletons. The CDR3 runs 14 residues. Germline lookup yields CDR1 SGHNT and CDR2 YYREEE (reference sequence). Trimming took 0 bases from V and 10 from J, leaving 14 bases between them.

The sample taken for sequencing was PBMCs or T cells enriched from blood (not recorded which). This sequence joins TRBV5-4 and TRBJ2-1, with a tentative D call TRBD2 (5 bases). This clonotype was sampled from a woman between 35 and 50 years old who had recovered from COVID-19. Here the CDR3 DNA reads TGTGCCAGCAGCTTGGACGGACTGAATAGGGAGCAGTTCTTC. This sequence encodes CASSLDGLNREQFF.